This TCR beta chain was recovered during a study of Tregs in tolerant kidney transplant recipients. Mixed chimerism was transient after nonmyeloablative marrow transplants from related graft donors. About this clone itself: What it binds is not known. The read falls 3 residues short of the CDR3 end, and the missing part is taken from the germline J gene.

The length of the CDR3 is 16 residues. The germline V and J ends were trimmed by 5 bases and 0 bases, with 15 bases remaining between them. Per the germline V gene, CDR1 is PRHDT and CDR2 is FYEKMQ (reference sequence). Using immunoSEQ multiplex PCR, the repertoire was profiled, and TCRdb retains in-frame clones only, with some absent. This table holds about 11,000 clones. Study observations and caveats: For some patients, primers changed over time, blocking nucleotide-level comparison. The small number of patients limits these findings pending further validation.

This material consisted of CD8+ T cells from blood (PBMCs), taken 24 months after the transplant. The genes are TRBV13 and TRBJ2-3; D is possibly TRBD2 (5 bases). The TCR originated in a human patient who received a combined kidney and bone marrow transplant. Some of the T cells might come from the graft donor. CDR3 loop: CASSPKLVPSTDTQYF. The covered CDR3 bases are TGTGCCAGCAGCCCAAAACTAGTTCCCAGCACAGATACG.